The 2 T cell receptor beta chains given below trace back to one sample, sequenced in a study of control samples from healthy donors and cancer patients. Data came from immunoSEQ multiplex PCR; TCRdb stores just in-frame clones and leaves some out. The table records 130,000 or so clones, around 92% of them present only once. The sequenced material came from PBMCs. These receptors all come from a man in his fifties or sixties with head and neck cancer.

This clone showed up just once. V gene TRBV29-1 combines with J gene TRBJ2-2, with 7 bases lining up with TRBD2. Germline V gene lookup returns CDR1 SQVTM and CDR2 ANQGSEA. J lost 6 bases, V lost 4 bases, and 2 bases had no gene match. The length of the CDR3 is 12 residues. Written as DNA, the CDR3 is TGCAGCGTTGGGGCGGGGGCCGGGGAGCTGTTTTTT. It is translated as CSVGAGAGELFF.

A single count supports this clone. The chain couples TRBV28 to TRBJ1-1; D call uncertain. V dropped 8 bases and J dropped 7 bases, with 17 bases sitting between them. Germline V lookup: CDR1 MDHEN, CDR2 SYDVKM. This CDR3 spans 13 amino acids. CDR3 sequence: CASLSVEGVEAFF. As DNA, the CDR3 is TGTGCCAGCCTATCGGTCGAGGGAGTTGAAGCTTTCTTT.